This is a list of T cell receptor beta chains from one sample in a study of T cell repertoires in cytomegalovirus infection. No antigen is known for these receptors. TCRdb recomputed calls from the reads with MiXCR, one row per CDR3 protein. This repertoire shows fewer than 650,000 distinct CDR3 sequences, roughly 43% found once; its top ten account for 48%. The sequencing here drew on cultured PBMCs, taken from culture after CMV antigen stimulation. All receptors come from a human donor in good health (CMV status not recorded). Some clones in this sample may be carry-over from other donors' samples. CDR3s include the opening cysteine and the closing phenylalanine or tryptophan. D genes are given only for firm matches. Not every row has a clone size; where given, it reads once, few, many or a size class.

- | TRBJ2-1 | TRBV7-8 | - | TGTGCCAGCAGCTTAATGATAGCCCACAATGAGCAGTTCTTC | CASSLMIAHNEQFF
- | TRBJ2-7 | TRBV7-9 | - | TGTGCCAGCAGCTTAGGGGACCCGACCTACGAGCAGTACTTC | CASSLGDPTYEQYF
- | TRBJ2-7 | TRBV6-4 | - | TGTGCCAGCAGGATGTCTAGGACTCGCAACGAGCAGTACTTC | CASRMSRTRNEQYF
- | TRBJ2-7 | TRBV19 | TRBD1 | TGTGCCAGTAGTATCACAGGGGCAGTCAGCAGCGAGCAGTACTTC | CASSITGAVSSEQYF
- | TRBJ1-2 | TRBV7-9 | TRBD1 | TGTGCCAGCAGCTTAGTCCCAAACGTCGGGACAGGCCATCTATATGGCTACACCTTC | CASSLVPNVGTGHLYGYTF
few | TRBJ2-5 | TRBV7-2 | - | TGTGCCAGCAATCGACAAGGGGGGCTCCAAGAGACCCAGTACTTC | CASNRQGGLQETQYF
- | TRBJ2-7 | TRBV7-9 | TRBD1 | TGTGCCAGCAGCGTTACAGGGGGCTCCTACGAGCAGTACTTC | CASSVTGGSYEQYF
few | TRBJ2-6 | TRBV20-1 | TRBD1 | TGCAGTGCTAGAGAGGAACCGGGACAGGGGCGCTCTGGGGCCAACGTCCTGACTTTC | CSAREEPGQGRSGANVLTF
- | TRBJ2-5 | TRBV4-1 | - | TGCGCCAGCAGCCAAGGCCACGGGGGAGAGGAGACCCAGTACTTC | CASSQGHGGEETQYF
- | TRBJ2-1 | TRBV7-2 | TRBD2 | TGTGCCAGCAGACTAGCGGGAGGGCGGAATGAGCAGTTCTTC | CASRLAGGRNEQFF
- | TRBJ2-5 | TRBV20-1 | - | TGCAGTGTTGAGGGGGGGGGAGAGACCCAGTACTTC | CSVEGGGETQYF
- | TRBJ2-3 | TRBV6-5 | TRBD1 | TGTGCCTCCAGCCCCCGGGACAGGGCCCAAGATACGCAGTATTTT | CASSPRDRAQDTQYF
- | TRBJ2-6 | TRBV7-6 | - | TGTGCCGCAGGGGCCGGGGCGTCTGACCCTGGGGCCAACGTCCTGACTTTC | CAAGAGASDPGANVLTF
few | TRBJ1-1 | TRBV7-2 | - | TGTGCCAGCAGCTTAGCCAGCCTGAACACTGAAGCTTTCTTT | CASSLASLNTEAFF
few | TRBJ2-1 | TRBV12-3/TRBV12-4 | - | TGTGCCAGCAGTGCAGGGTTACGAAAGCAGTTCTTC | CASSAGLRKQFF
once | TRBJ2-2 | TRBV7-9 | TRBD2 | TGTGCCAGCAGCTCCTTCGGGATCGGGACTAGCGGGAGAATTGCCGGGGAGCTGTTTTTT | CASSSFGIGTSGRIAGELFF
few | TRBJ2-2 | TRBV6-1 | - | TGTGCCAGCAGTGAACTAGTTATCGGGGAGCTGTTTTTT | CASSELVIGELFF
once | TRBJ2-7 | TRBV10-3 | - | TGTGCCATCAGTCTAACTGAGAACCCCGCCGAGCAGTACTTC | CAISLTENPAEQYF